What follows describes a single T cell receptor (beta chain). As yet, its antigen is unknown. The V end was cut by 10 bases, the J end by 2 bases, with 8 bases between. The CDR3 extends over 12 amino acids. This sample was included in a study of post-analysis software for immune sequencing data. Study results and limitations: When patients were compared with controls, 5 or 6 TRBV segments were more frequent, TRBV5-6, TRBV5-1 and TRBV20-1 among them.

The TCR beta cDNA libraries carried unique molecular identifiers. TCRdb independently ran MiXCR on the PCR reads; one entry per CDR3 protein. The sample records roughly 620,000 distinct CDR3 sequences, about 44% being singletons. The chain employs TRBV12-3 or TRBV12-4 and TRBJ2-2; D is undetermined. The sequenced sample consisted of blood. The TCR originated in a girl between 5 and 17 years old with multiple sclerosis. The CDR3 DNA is TGTGCCACCACACCCAACACCGGGGAGCTGTTTTTT. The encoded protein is CATTPNTGELFF.